Below are 12 T cell receptor beta chains sequenced from a single sample in a study of regulatory T cells in long-lasting Graves disease. The time point denotes: newly diagnosed GD, antithyroid drugs for less than 3 months. TCR sequences were obtained from RNA taken from PBMCs. For TCR beta, libraries came from iRepertoire HTBI primers and Arm-PCR of CDR3 regions. TCRdb re-derived calls from the multiplex PCR reads in MiXCR, one entry per CDR3 protein. The sample lists under 450,000 distinct CDR3 sequences; about 10% were seen once. These data are also associated with another study on T cells in Graves' hyperthyroidism and ophthalmopathy.

Specimen: peripheral blood mononuclear cells (PBMCs), collected at new diagnosis, from a patient treated with antithyroid drugs. These receptor sequences come from a woman under 30 with Graves disease.

This clonotype occurred a few times. This rearrangement joins TRBV7-6 to TRBJ2-1, with D hard to call. The CDR3 extends over 11 amino acids. V shed 3 bases and J shed 7 bases, with 4 bases lying between them. CDR1 and CDR2 from the germline V gene are SGHVS and FNYEAQ. The CDR3 coding sequence is TGTGCCAGCAGCTTTACTAATGAGCAGTTCTTC. Residues: CASSFTNEQFF. Looking up the rest from reference TRBV7-6 and TRBJ2-1 gives the full variable domain: GAGVSQSPRYKVTKRGQDVALRCDPISGHVSLYWYRQALGQGPEFLTYFNYEAQQDKSGLPNDRFSAERPEGSISTLTIQRTEQRDSAMYRCASSFTNEQFFGPGTRLTVL.

The gene calls are TRBV28 and TRBJ2-1, with 8 bases aligning to TRBD2. From germline, CDR1 is MDHEN and CDR2 SYDVKM. Trimming removed 3 bases from V and 7 bases from J; junction bases left unmatched: 8. This CDR3 has 15 residues. The CDR3 sequence is CASSFGGIAGNEQFF. The CDR3 DNA reads as TGTGCCAGCAGTTTTGGGGGAATAGCGGGAAATGAGCAGTTCTTC.

The chain couples TRBV5-5 to TRBJ1-5; perhaps TRBD1 as D (6 bases). Per the germline V gene, CDR1 is SGHKS and CDR2 is YYEKEE (reference sequence). The ends were cut back, 0 bases at V and 3 bases at J, with 13 bases in the middle. The CDR3 has 16 amino acids. In nucleotides, the CDR3 is TGTGCCAGCAGCTTGGGGGGGGCGCTCCCCAATCAGCCCCAGCATTTT. Translation gives CASSLGGALPNQPQHF. Together with reference TRBV5-5 and TRBJ1-5, the CDR3 gives the full variable domain: DAGVTQSPTHLIKTRGQQVTLRCSPISGHKSVSWYQQVLGQGPQFIFQYYEKEERGRGNFPDRFSARQFPNYSSELNVNALLLGDSALYLCASSLGGALPNQPQHFGDGTRLSIL.

This clonotype was seen a few times. The chain has TRBV6-1 and TRBJ2-7, with D perhaps TRBD1 or TRBD2 (5 bases each). V lost 11 bases and J lost 2, with 16 bases in between. This CDR3 is 13 amino acids long. Germline CDR1 MNHNS, CDR2 SASEGT. The CDR3 loop reads CAYIGADTYEQYF. The DNA for the CDR3 is TGTGCCTATATCGGGGCGGATACCTACGAGCAGTACTTC.

This clonotype was recorded many times. The rearrangement links TRBV12-3 or TRBV12-4 to TRBJ1-1; D ambiguous. The CDR3 is 11 residues long. V shed 8 bases and J shed 4 bases, with 8 bases lying between them. Here the CDR3 DNA reads TGTGCCAGCGTTCCCAGCACTGAAGCTTTCTTT. Amino acids: CASVPSTEAFF.

In this sample, this clonotype turned up many times. V and J are TRBV12-3 or TRBV12-4 and TRBJ1-1; D is unclear. The CDR3 has 16 residues. V lost 7 bases and J lost 1, with 19 bases in between. CDR3 region: CASTPVRLGRNTEAFF. In DNA form, the CDR3 reads TGTGCCAGCACCCCGGTTAGATTAGGACGGAACACTGAAGCTTTCTTT.

Of note for this clonotype: A much larger clone lies one base from this, so it may be a read error. The rearrangement joins TRBV6-2 or TRBV6-3 to TRBJ1-2; D might be TRBD1 (5 bases). This CDR3 region has 15 residues. V gave up 4 bases and J gave up 2 bases, with 14 bases separating them. CDR1 and CDR2 (germline): MNHEY, SVGEGT. CDR3 amino acids: CASSSRGPGNYGYTF. CDR3 bases: TGTGCCAGCAGTTCCCGGGGCCCGGGGAACTATGGCTACACCTTC.

The chain links TRBV20-1 to TRBJ2-1; D gene uncertain. Trimming took off 6 bases at V and 5 bases at J, with 11 bases between the two ends. This CDR3 comprises 12 residues. The germline gives CDR1 DFQATT, CDR2 SNEGSKA (reference sequence). This chain's CDR3 is CSAPMVHNEQFF. The CDR3, as DNA: TGCAGTGCCCCGATGGTCCACAATGAGCAGTTCTTC.

This clonotype was recorded at least ten times. The gene calls are TRBV29-1 and TRBJ1-2, with 7 bases matching TRBD1. Trimming cost V 6 bases and J 4 bases; bases outside gene matches: 8. The CDR3 covers 13 residues. Germline V gene data show CDR1 as SQVTM and CDR2 as ANQGSEA. CDR3 DNA sequence: TGCAGCGTCCACGGGGGACAGACCTATGGCTACACCTTC. It codes for CSVHGGQTYGYTF.

This clonotype showed up many times. CDR3 sequence reads: CATSREADATGLYGYTF. The CDR3 coding sequence is TGTGCCACCAGCAGAGAGGCAGATGCGACGGGACTCTATGGCTACACCTTC. This rearrangement joins TRBV15 to TRBJ1-2; a weak D match, TRBD1 (5 bases). V was clipped by 0 bases and J by 4 bases, with 18 bases between them. Germline V lookup: CDR1 LNHNV, CDR2 YYDKDF (reference sequence). The CDR3 has 17 residues. Filled out from reference TRBV15 and TRBJ1-2, the complete variable domain reads DAMVIQNPRYQVTQFGKPVTLSCSQTLNHNVMYWYQQKSSQAPKLLFHYYDKDFNNEADTPDNFQSRRPNTSFCFLDIRSPGLGDTAMYLCATSREADATGLYGYTFGSGTRLTVV.

Many counts were recorded for this clonotype. The chain recombines TRBV7-2 with TRBJ1-5, with D unclear. Germline V gene lookup returns CDR1 SGHTA and CDR2 FQGNSA. Trimming pared 2 bases from V and 0 bases from J, leaving 8 bases between. This CDR3 has 15 residues. CDR3: CASSLLLGSNQPQHF. Here the CDR3 DNA reads TGTGCCAGCAGCTTATTACTGGGTAGCAATCAGCCCCAGCATTTT.

The J gene is TRBJ2-1, the V gene TRBV4-1; 11 bases are a match to TRBD1. The CDR3 length is 21 residues. J lost 10 bases, V lost 1 base, and 24 bases had no gene match. The germline V gene has CDR1 MGHRA and CDR2 YSYEKL. The CDR3 DNA reads as TGCGCCAGCAGCCAAGGACCGCTAAGGACAGGGGGCAAGGTTGGGTTGGGGGAGCAGTTCTTC. This translates into CASSQGPLRTGGKVGLGEQFF.